Listed here are 11 T cell receptor beta chains from one sample, sequenced in a study of cytomegalovirus exposure and HLA in healthy donors. PCR involved 60 Vbeta and 13 Jbeta primers. Measured with immunoSEQ multiplex PCR; TCRdb has only the in-frame clones, and not every one. This table holds over 120,000 clones, roughly 70% found once. The specimen sequenced was PBMCs. The receptors derive from a woman aged 55-69 years in good health and CMV-seropositive.

The table lists this clone with a few counts. The CDR3 nucleotides read TGTGCCAGCAGCTTAGCGGGGACTAGGATCACCGGGGAGCTGTTTTTT. Translated: CASSLAGTRITGELFF. The chain couples TRBV7-9 to TRBJ2-2; 8 nucleotides align to TRBD2. The trim removed 0 bases at V and 4 bases at J, leaving 4 bases unmatched. Germline CDR1 and CDR2: SEHNR and FQNEAQ (reference sequence). CDR3 length: 16 residues.

The genes are TRBV27 and TRBJ2-7; tentatively, D is TRBD1 (6 bases). V lost 2 bases to trimming and J lost 7 bases, with 21 bases between them. CDR3 size: 16 residues. CDR1 and CDR2 (germline): MNHEY, SMNVEV (reference sequence). Here the CDR3 reads CASSLQGNLLRGEQYF. The CDR3, as DNA: TGTGCCAGCAGTTTACAGGGGAACCTTCTCCGCGGGGAGCAGTACTTC.

V gene TRBV11-3 combines with J gene TRBJ2-7; the D gene is possibly TRBD1 (6 bases). In germline, CDR1 is SGHNT, CDR2 YENEEA. Trimming shortened V by 6 bases and J by 5 bases, and 14 bases separated the two germline ends. The CDR3 totals 13 residues. The CDR3 DNA follows: TGTGCCAGCAGTGCCAGGGGAGAGAACGAGCAGTACTTC. As protein: CASSARGENEQYF. Looking up the rest from reference TRBV11-3 and TRBJ2-7 gives the full variable domain: EAGVVQSPRYKIIEKKQPVAFWCNPISGHNTLYWYLQNLGQGPELLIRYENEEAVDDSQLPKDRFSAERLKGVDSTLKIQPAELGDSAVYLCASSARGENEQYFGPGTRLTVT.

The gene calls are TRBV10-1 and TRBJ2-7; 8 positions match TRBD1. The J segment lost 2 bases and the V segment lost 0 bases, leaving 3 bases of the junction unmatched. The CDR3 runs 15 residues. CDR1 and CDR2 (germline): WNHNN, SYGVQD (reference sequence). This chain's CDR3 is CASSESGQAPYEQYF. CDR3 DNA: TGCGCCAGCAGTGAGTCGGGACAGGCACCCTACGAGCAGTACTTC.

The V gene is TRBV5-4, the J gene TRBJ1-2; the D is unclear. V shed 4 bases and J shed 2 bases, with 12 bases lying between them. CDR3 length: 14 amino acids. Germline V CDR1 and CDR2: SGHNT, YYREEE (reference sequence). DNA for the CDR3: TGTGCCAGCAGCGTGGGCCCGGGGAACTATGGCTACACCTTC. Encoded protein: CASSVGPGNYGYTF.

This clone was picked up one time. The genes are TRBV10-3 and TRBJ2-2, with 8 bases identical to TRBD1. Germline V gives CDR1 ENHRY, CDR2 SYGVKD. The CDR3 runs 17 residues. The junction had 13 bases not matched to a gene; V was cut back by 8 bases and J by 2 bases. The CDR3 DNA follows: TGTGCCATCGGACAGCTAACACCAGGGGGCAACACCGGGGAGCTGTTTTTT. Its translation is CAIGQLTPGGNTGELFF.

The rearrangement joins TRBV5-4 to TRBJ2-3, with D tentatively TRBD1 or TRBD2 (5 bases each). Germline values: CDR1 SGHNT, CDR2 YYREEE (reference sequence). The V gene lost 4 bases and the J gene lost 5 bases, with 17 bases spanning the gap. The CDR3 spans 15 residues. In DNA form, the CDR3 reads TGTGCCAGCAGCGTGGGGCCAGCGGAAGGAGATACGCAGTATTTT. Translation gives CASSVGPAEGDTQYF.

The V call is TRBV5-1, the J call TRBJ1-2; the match to TRBD1 covers 10 bases. The V gene's germline CDR1 is SGHRS and CDR2 YFSETQ. This CDR3 comprises 14 residues. The V gene end was trimmed by 3 bases and the J gene end by 4 bases; junction bases not matched to a gene: 3. For the CDR3, the DNA is TGCGCCAGCAGCTGGACAGGGGGAGGCTATGGCTACACCTTC. The encoded protein is CASSWTGGGYGYTF.

The rearrangement uses TRBV18 and TRBJ2-2; D gene uncertain. The CDR3 extends over 16 amino acids. V was cut by 1 base and J by 0 bases, with 9 bases left in between. Looked up from germline, CDR1 is KGHSH and CDR2 is LQKENI. In DNA form, the CDR3 reads TGTGCCAGCTCACCACGGGCAGACCCGAACACCGGGGAGCTGTTTTTT. It yields the protein CASSPRADPNTGELFF.

This sequence joins TRBV7-2 and TRBJ2-5; TRBD1 matches 7 bases. This CDR3 has 17 residues. The germline V gene encodes CDR1 SGHTA and CDR2 FQGNSA. V was pared by 1 base and J by 5 bases, with 13 bases of the junction left unmatched. The CDR3 reads CASSLVLVDRTGETQYF. The CDR3 DNA reads as TGTGCCAGCAGCTTAGTGCTTGTGGACAGGACTGGGGAGACCCAGTACTTC.

This clone was detected ten times or more. The V and J genes are TRBV6-5 and TRBJ1-3; weak D call: TRBD1 (5 bases). The germline V gene has CDR1 MNHEY and CDR2 SVGAGI. This CDR3 contains 14 residues. The V end was cut by 5 bases, the J end by 0 bases, with 8 bases between. In DNA form, the CDR3 reads TGTGCCAGCAGTCCAGGGAACTCTGGAAACACCATATATTTT. Translation: CASSPGNSGNTIYF.